These 29 T cell receptor beta chains were sequenced from one sample in a study of PD-1 blockade in classical Hodgkin lymphoma. Using immunoSEQ multiplex PCR, the repertoire was profiled, and TCRdb retains in-frame clones only, with some absent. The sample yields about 33,000 clones, less than 75% seen once. Time point specified: cycle 4 day 1 (C4D1), after around six weeks of nivolumab. Every one of the patients relapsed after autologous stem cell transplantation (brentuximab vedotin exposure was variable). The specimen was peripheral blood mononuclear cells (PBMCs), collected before the fourth cycle of nivolumab. The receptors derive from a human donor with classical Hodgkin lymphoma.

This sequence joins TRBV18 and TRBJ2-1; 9 positions agree with TRBD2. Per the germline V gene, CDR1 is KGHSH and CDR2 is LQKENI. There are 18 residues in the CDR3. V was pared by 1 base and J by 8 bases, with 15 bases of the junction left unmatched. The CDR3 sequence is CASSPLGSPSGNVDEQFF. In nucleotides, the CDR3 is TGTGCCAGCTCACCACTCGGGTCGCCTAGCGGGAATGTCGATGAGCAGTTCTTC.

CDR3 protein: CASSLAGFLGYTF. The DNA of the CDR3 is TGTGCCAGCAGCTTAGCAGGCTTCCTGGGCTACACCTTC. This chain connects TRBV7-9 to TRBJ1-2; D call uncertain. V was clipped by 0 bases and J by 8 bases, with 10 bases between them. This CDR3 has 13 amino acids. CDR1 and CDR2 (germline): SEHNR, FQNEAQ (reference sequence).

This chain connects TRBV7-9 to TRBJ1-1; D unresolved. The CDR3 extends over 13 amino acids. Trimming took 2 bases from V and 4 from J, leaving 8 bases between them. Germline-derived CDR1 and CDR2 are SEHNR and FQNEAQ (reference sequence). The CDR3: CASSLRRGTEAFF. In nucleotides, the CDR3 is TGTGCCAGCAGCTTAAGGCGGGGCACTGAAGCTTTCTTT.

This clone was seen only a few times. J is TRBJ1-4 and V is TRBV6-5; D perhaps matches TRBD1 (5 bases). The germline CDR1 and CDR2 sequences are MNHEY and SVGAGI. The CDR3 length is 14 residues. Trimming removed 11 bases at V and 8 bases at J, with 21 bases between. CDR3 sequence: CASSGLQGGEKLFF. CDR3 coding DNA: TGTGCCTCCAGCGGGTTGCAGGGAGGGGAAAAACTGTTTTTT.

The V gene is TRBV13, the J gene TRBJ2-1, with D uncertain. CDR3 size: 13 residues. Germline CDR1 reads PRHDT; CDR2 reads FYEKMQ (reference sequence). V was cut by 0 bases and J by 4 bases, with 4 bases left in between. CDR3 in amino acids: CASSLGQYNEQFF. The CDR3 DNA reads as TGTGCCAGCAGCTTAGGGCAGTACAATGAGCAGTTCTTC. Looking up the rest from reference TRBV13 and TRBJ2-1 gives the full variable domain: AAGVIQSPRHLIKEKRETATLKCYPIPRHDTVYWYQQGPGQDPQFLISFYEKMQSDKGSIPDRFSAQQFSDYHSELNMSSLELGDSALYFCASSLGQYNEQFFGPGTRLTVL.

V and J are TRBV4-1 and TRBJ2-5; the match to TRBD2 covers 10 bases. J was trimmed by 2 bases and V by 0 bases; bases with no gene match: 12. The CDR3 covers 19 residues. Germline V gene data show CDR1 as MGHRA and CDR2 as YSYEKL. The CDR3 sequence: CASSQDSPAGGVGQETQYF. CDR3 nucleotide sequence: TGCGCCAGCAGCCAAGATTCACCAGCGGGAGGGGTTGGGCAAGAGACCCAGTACTTC.

The chain combines TRBV5-6 with TRBJ2-1, with D tentatively TRBD1 (5 bases). CDR3 length equals 15 residues. V gave up 2 bases and J gave up 7 bases, with 16 bases separating them. The V gene's germline CDR1 is SGHDT and CDR2 YYEEEE. The CDR3 loop is CASSFVEDPGNEQFF. The CDR3 DNA follows: TGTGCCAGCAGCTTCGTCGAGGACCCAGGGAATGAGCAGTTCTTC.

The rearrangement joins TRBV2 to TRBJ1-4; the D is unclear. The germline CDR1 and CDR2 sequences are SNHLY and FYNNEI. This CDR3 has 16 amino acids. Trimming cost V 6 bases and J 8 bases, with 22 bases left between them. CDR3 loop: CASSPKRWSFREKLFF. The CDR3 DNA reads as TGTGCCAGCAGCCCAAAAAGATGGAGTTTTCGGGAAAAACTGTTTTTT.

The CDR3 nucleotides read TGTGCCAGCAGTTTAATACCAGCGGAAGAGACCCAGTACTTC. Translation gives CASSLIPAEETQYF. This chain uses TRBV27 with TRBJ2-5; perhaps TRBD2 as D (5 bases). The CDR3 contains 14 residues. Trimming left V 2 bases short and J 3 bases short, with 10 bases between. The V gene's germline CDR1 is MNHEY and CDR2 SMNVEV (reference sequence).

The V and J genes are TRBV7-9 and TRBJ2-1; 8 bases agree with TRBD2. CDR1 and CDR2 (germline): SEHNR, FQNEAQ (reference sequence). This CDR3 contains 16 residues. V lost 1 base, J lost 16 bases, and 18 bases stayed unmatched. CDR3 nucleotide sequence: TGTGCCAGCAGCTTAGATCTCACTAGCGGAAGCACTGAGTGTTTCTTC. It translates to CASSLDLTSGSTECFF.

The chain has TRBV10-3 and TRBJ1-2, with 7 bases lining up with TRBD1. This CDR3 spans 13 amino acids. Unmatched junction bases numbered 5, after V lost 4 bases and J lost 6 bases. Germline V CDR1 and CDR2: ENHRY, SYGVKD. The CDR3, as DNA: TGTGCCATCAGTGGGGGTGACAGGGATGGCTACACCTTC. It is translated as CAISGGDRDGYTF.

This clone was picked up a small number of times. V usage is TRBV15 and J usage is TRBJ1-2, with D perhaps matching TRBD1 (5 bases). The CDR3 has 14 amino acids. The germline gives CDR1 LNHNV, CDR2 YYDKDF (reference sequence). V lost 0 bases to trimming and J lost 3 bases, with 8 bases between them. The CDR3 loop reads CATSRDWGDYGYTF. Written as DNA, the CDR3 is TGTGCCACCAGCAGAGACTGGGGGGACTATGGCTACACCTTC. The full variable domain, its missing parts supplied by reference TRBV15 and TRBJ1-2, is DAMVIQNPRYQVTQFGKPVTLSCSQTLNHNVMYWYQQKSSQAPKLLFHYYDKDFNNEADTPDNFQSRRPNTSFCFLDIRSPGLGDTAMYLCATSRDWGDYGYTFGSGTRLTVV.

The V and J genes are TRBV7-8 and TRBJ2-7, with TRBD1 matching over 7 bases. CDR1 is SGHVS and CDR2 is FQNEAQ in the germline V gene. V gave up 1 base and J gave up 3 bases; unmatched junction bases: 3. The CDR3 is made up of 14 amino acids. The CDR3 is CASSLVAGGYEQYF. Here the CDR3 DNA reads TGTGCCAGCAGCTTAGTGGCAGGGGGCTACGAGCAGTACTTC.

The chain joins TRBV7-2 to TRBJ2-5, with a possible D match to TRBD1 (5 bases). In germline, CDR1 is SGHTA, CDR2 FQGNSA. Between the trimmed V and J ends, which lost 5 bases and 1 base, there was a span of 11 bases. This CDR3 comprises 14 residues. CDR3 sequence (DNA): TGTGCCAGCAGCGTGGACAACCTCCAAGAGACCCAGTACTTC. Its protein is CASSVDNLQETQYF.

The rearrangement joins TRBV5-1 to TRBJ2-5; tentative D call: TRBD1 (6 bases). The V gene's germline CDR1 is SGHRS and CDR2 YFSETQ. CDR3 size: 13 residues. The V end was cut by 5 bases, the J end by 5 bases, with 13 bases between. Here the CDR3 reads CASSSGVEETQYF. CDR3 coding DNA: TGCGCCAGCAGTTCAGGGGTCGAGGAGACCCAGTACTTC.

By sample fraction, this clone is medium-sized. Different DNA sequences within this sample yield the same CDR3. This chain connects TRBV19 to TRBJ2-7; D unclear. The germline V and J ends were trimmed by 5 bases and 4 bases, with 18 bases remaining between them. Germline CDR1 LNHDA, CDR2 SQIVND (reference sequence). This CDR3 is 15 amino acids long. DNA of the CDR3: TGTGCCAGTAGTTCCAACCCCCTGACTGGATACGAGCAGTACTTC. This gives the protein CASSSNPLTGYEQYF.

The chain joins TRBV7-3 to TRBJ2-3; 9 bases are a match to TRBD2. With V trimmed by 2 bases and J by 0 bases, 3 bases remained unmatched. CDR3 size: 16 residues. Per the germline V gene, CDR1 is SGHTA and CDR2 is FQGTGA. For the CDR3, the DNA is TGTGCCAGCAGCTTACAAGCGGGAGGCAGCACAGATACGCAGTATTTT. This sequence encodes CASSLQAGGSTDTQYF.

The chain couples TRBV2 to TRBJ1-6; possible D gene TRBD1, 6 bases. The CDR3 extends over 13 amino acids. The V gene's germline CDR1 is SNHLY and CDR2 FYNNEI. Trimming pared 6 bases from V and 14 bases from J, leaving 17 bases between. The CDR3 protein is CASSKGGISSLHF. DNA of the CDR3: TGTGCCAGCAGCAAGGGGGGCATTTCCTCCCTCCACTTT.

This clone is a singleton in its sample. This rearrangement joins TRBV25-1 to TRBJ2-7, with TRBD2 as a possible D gene (6 bases). This CDR3 spans 16 amino acids. Germline assignment: CDR1 MGHDK and CDR2 SYGVNS. Trimming removed 3 bases at V and 1 base at J, with 16 bases between. The CDR3, as DNA: TGTGCCAGCAGTGAGACCGGGACTGGACCATCCTACGAGCAGTACTTC. Translated, it gives CASSETGTGPSYEQYF.

This clone appeared once. The chain recombines TRBV5-1 with TRBJ2-7; D not certain. The germline gives CDR1 SGHRS, CDR2 YFSETQ. The CDR3 totals 14 residues. Trimming removed 2 bases at V and 1 base at J, with 10 bases between. The CDR3 DNA is TGCGCCAGCAGCTTTTCGACGGGTTCCTACGAGCAGTACTTC. Residues: CASSFSTGSYEQYF.

The chain combines TRBV11-3 with TRBJ2-3, with D maybe TRBD2 (6 bases). V was clipped by 0 bases and J by 6 bases, with 16 bases between them. Germline lookup yields CDR1 SGHNT and CDR2 YENEEA. CDR3 length: 16 amino acids. The CDR3 DNA follows: TGTGCCAGCAGCTTAGACTTGGGAGCTCGGGGGGATACGCAGTATTTT. This translates into CASSLDLGARGDTQYF. The full variable domain, completed using reference TRBV11-3 and TRBJ2-3, is EAGVVQSPRYKIIEKKQPVAFWCNPISGHNTLYWYLQNLGQGPELLIRYENEEAVDDSQLPKDRFSAERLKGVDSTLKIQPAELGDSAVYLCASSLDLGARGDTQYFGPGTRLTVL.

The CDR3 nucleotides read TGTGCCAGCAGCCGGACTCTACAGTTAGGCTACACCTTC. It encodes CASSRTLQLGYTF. This chain links TRBV5-4 with TRBJ1-2; D unresolved. This CDR3 spans 13 amino acids. Trimming removed 4 bases at V and 8 bases at J, with 15 bases between. CDR1 and CDR2 from the germline V gene are SGHNT and YYREEE (reference sequence).

The V call is TRBV23-1, the J call TRBJ2-3; D unclear. TRBV23-1 is filed as an ORF, its function uncertain. Trimming cost V 9 bases and J 5 bases, with 21 bases left between them. The CDR3 is 15 amino acids. CDR3 nucleotides: TGCGCCAGGAATCGTCTAGTTCCCCTTCTAGATACGCAGTATTTT. Its protein is CARNRLVPLLDTQYF.

The genes are TRBV11-3 and TRBJ2-3; either TRBD1 or TRBD2 may supply D (5 bases each). This CDR3 has 15 amino acids. Trimming pared 10 bases from V and 1 base from J, leaving 18 bases between. The germline V gene has CDR1 SGHNT and CDR2 YENEEA. The CDR3 sequence is CATGPGEGGTDTQYF. The CDR3, as DNA: TGTGCCACCGGCCCCGGGGAAGGGGGCACAGATACGCAGTATTTT.

This clone was seen only a few times. The genes are TRBV7-9 and TRBJ1-1; D not resolved. The V gene lost 3 bases and the J gene lost 6 bases, with 8 bases spanning the gap. The CDR3 is 12 residues long. Germline CDR1 reads SEHNR; CDR2 reads FQNEAQ (reference sequence). Written as DNA, the CDR3 is TGTGCCAGCAGCTTCAACAGCCCTGAAGCTTTCTTT. Translating gives CASSFNSPEAFF.

The rearrangement joins TRBV19 to TRBJ1-2; TRBD1 might be the D (5 bases). With 7 bases removed from V and 3 bases from J, the gap between germline ends came to 15 bases. Germline CDR1 reads LNHDA; CDR2 reads SQIVND (reference sequence). The CDR3 runs 14 residues. CDR3 coding DNA: TGTGCCAGTACTGAGGGACCCTCCTACTATGGCTACACCTTC. It codes for CASTEGPSYYGYTF.

By proportion, this clone is medium-sized (0.01 to 0.1%). The V call is TRBV13, the J call TRBJ2-1; 9 positions match TRBD2. CDR1 is PRHDT and CDR2 is FYEKMQ in the germline V gene (reference sequence). This CDR3 has 16 amino acids. V lost 5 bases to trimming and J lost 8 bases; unmatched junction nucleotides: 13. The chain's CDR3 is CASSKVLAGKEDEQFF. The CDR3 DNA follows: TGTGCCAGCAGCAAAGTTCTAGCGGGGAAAGAGGATGAGCAGTTCTTC. Looking up the rest from reference TRBV13 and TRBJ2-1 gives the full variable domain: AAGVIQSPRHLIKEKRETATLKCYPIPRHDTVYWYQQGPGQDPQFLISFYEKMQSDKGSIPDRFSAQQFSDYHSELNMSSLELGDSALYFCASSKVLAGKEDEQFFGPGTRLTVL.

V is TRBV15 and J is TRBJ1-5; D ambiguous. V dropped 3 bases and J dropped 3 bases, with 12 bases sitting between them. The CDR3 has 15 residues. The V gene's germline CDR1 is LNHNV and CDR2 YYDKDF (reference sequence). The CDR3 loop is CATSRGRINNQPQHF. The CDR3 bases are TGTGCCACCAGCAGGGGTAGGATCAACAATCAGCCCCAGCATTTT.

V and J are TRBV25-1 and TRBJ2-7; no clear D gene. Germline CDR1 reads MGHDK; CDR2 reads SYGVNS. The germline V and J ends were trimmed by 5 bases and 3 bases, with 8 bases remaining between them. The CDR3 has 12 residues. CDR3 loop: CASSSSGYEQYF. CDR3 in DNA: TGTGCCAGCAGTTCGTCGGGCTACGAGCAGTACTTC.